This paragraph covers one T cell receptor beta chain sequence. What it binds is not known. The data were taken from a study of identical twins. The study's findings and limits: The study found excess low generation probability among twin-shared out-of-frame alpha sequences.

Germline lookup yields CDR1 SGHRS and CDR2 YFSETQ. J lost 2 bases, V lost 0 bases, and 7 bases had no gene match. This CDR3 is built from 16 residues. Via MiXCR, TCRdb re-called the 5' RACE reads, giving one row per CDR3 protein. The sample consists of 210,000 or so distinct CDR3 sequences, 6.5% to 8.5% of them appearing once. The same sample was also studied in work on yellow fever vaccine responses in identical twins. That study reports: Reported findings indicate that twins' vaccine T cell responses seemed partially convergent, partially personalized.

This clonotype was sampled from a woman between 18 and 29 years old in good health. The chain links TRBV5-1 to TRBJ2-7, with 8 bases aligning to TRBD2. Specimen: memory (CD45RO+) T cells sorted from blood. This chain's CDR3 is CASSLAPAGDTYEQYF. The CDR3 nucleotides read TGCGCCAGCAGCTTGGCCCCAGCGGGAGATACCTACGAGCAGTACTTC. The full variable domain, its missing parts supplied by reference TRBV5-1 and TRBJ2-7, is KAGVTQTPRYLIKTRGQQVTLSCSPISGHRSVSWYQQTPGQGLQFLFEYFSETQRNKGNFPGRFSGRQFSNSRSEMNVSTLELGDSALYLCASSLAPAGDTYEQYFGPGTRLTVT.